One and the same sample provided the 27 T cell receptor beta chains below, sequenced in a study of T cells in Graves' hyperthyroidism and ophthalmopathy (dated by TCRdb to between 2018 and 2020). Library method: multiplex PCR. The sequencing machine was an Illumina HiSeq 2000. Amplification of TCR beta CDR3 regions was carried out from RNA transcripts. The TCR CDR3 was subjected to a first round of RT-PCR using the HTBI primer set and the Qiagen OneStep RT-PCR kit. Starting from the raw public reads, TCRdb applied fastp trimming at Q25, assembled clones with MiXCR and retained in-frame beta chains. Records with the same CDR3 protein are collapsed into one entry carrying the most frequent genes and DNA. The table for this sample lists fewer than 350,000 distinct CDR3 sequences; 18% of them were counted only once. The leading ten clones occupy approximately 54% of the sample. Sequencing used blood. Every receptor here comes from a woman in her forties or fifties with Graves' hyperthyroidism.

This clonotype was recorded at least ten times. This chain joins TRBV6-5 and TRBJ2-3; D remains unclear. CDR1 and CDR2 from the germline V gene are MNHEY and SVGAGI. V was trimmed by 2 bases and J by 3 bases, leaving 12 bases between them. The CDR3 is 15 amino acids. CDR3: CASSYGVGMTDTQYF. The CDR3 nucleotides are TGTGCCAGCAGTTACGGGGTGGGAATGACAGATACGCAGTATTTT.

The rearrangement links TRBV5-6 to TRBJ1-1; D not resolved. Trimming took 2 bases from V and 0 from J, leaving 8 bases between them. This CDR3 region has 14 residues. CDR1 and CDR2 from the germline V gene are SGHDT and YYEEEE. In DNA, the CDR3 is TGTGCCAGCAGCTTTCAGAGATTGAACACTGAAGCTTTCTTT. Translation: CASSFQRLNTEAFF.

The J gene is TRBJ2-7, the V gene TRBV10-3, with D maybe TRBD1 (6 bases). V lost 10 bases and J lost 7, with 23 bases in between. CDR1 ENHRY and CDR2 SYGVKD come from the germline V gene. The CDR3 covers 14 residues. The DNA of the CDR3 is TGTGCCACCAGCGCGACCGGGACATCGCATGAGCAGTACGTC. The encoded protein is CATSATGTSHEQYV.

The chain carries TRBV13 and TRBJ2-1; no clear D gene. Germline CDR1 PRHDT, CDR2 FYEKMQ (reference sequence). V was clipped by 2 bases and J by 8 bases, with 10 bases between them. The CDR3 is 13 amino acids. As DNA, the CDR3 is TGTGCCAGCAGCTTATCCCAGGTCTATGAGCAGTTCTTC. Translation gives CASSLSQVYEQFF.

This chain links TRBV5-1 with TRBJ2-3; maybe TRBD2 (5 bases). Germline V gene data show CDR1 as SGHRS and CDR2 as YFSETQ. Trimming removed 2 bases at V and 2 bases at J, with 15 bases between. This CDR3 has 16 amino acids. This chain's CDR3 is CASSFLGRGYTDTQYF. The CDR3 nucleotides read TGCGCCAGCAGCTTCCTAGGACGGGGATACACAGATACGCAGTATTTT.

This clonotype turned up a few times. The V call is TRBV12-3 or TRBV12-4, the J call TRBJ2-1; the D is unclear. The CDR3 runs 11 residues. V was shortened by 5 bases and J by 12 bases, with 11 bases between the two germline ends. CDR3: CASSHSGRQFF. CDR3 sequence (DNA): TGTGCCAGCAGTCATTCCGGACGGCAGTTCTTC.

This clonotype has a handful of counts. The CDR3 region is CATSRGGSGVGNTIYF. Written as DNA, the CDR3 is TGTGCCACCAGCAGAGGAGGTTCAGGCGTTGGAAACACCATATATTTT. The chain uses TRBV15 and TRBJ1-3, with D uncertain. CDR1 LNHNV and CDR2 YYDKDF come from the germline V gene (reference sequence). With 1 base removed from V and 3 bases from J, the gap between germline ends came to 13 bases. The length of the CDR3 is 16 residues.

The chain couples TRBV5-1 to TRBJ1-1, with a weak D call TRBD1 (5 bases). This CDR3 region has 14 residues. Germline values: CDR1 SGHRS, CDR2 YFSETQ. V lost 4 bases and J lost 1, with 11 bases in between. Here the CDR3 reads CASSAWGGNTEAFF. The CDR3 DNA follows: TGCGCCAGCAGCGCGTGGGGGGGGAACACTGAAGCTTTCTTT. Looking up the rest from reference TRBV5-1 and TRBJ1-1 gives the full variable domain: KAGVTQTPRYLIKTRGQQVTLSCSPISGHRSVSWYQQTPGQGLQFLFEYFSETQRNKGNFPGRFSGRQFSNSRSEMNVSTLELGDSALYLCASSAWGGNTEAFFGQGTRLTVV.

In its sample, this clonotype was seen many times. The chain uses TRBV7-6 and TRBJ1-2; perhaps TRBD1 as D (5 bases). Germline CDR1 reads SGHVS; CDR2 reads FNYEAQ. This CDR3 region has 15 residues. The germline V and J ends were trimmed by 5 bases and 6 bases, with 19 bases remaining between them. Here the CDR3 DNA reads TGTGCCAGCAGCAAGGGACCGCGGGATCCGGATGGCTACACCTTC. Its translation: CASSKGPRDPDGYTF.

CDR3: CASSLVQGGEQYF. In nucleotides, the CDR3 is TGTGCCAGCAGCTTAGTACAGGGCGGCGAGCAGTACTTC. The genes are TRBV7-9 and TRBJ2-7; D is perhaps TRBD1 (6 bases). Germline CDR1 is SEHNR and CDR2 is FQNEAQ (reference sequence). The V and J ends lost 1 base and 6 bases respectively, with 10 bases between them. This CDR3 is 13 amino acids long.

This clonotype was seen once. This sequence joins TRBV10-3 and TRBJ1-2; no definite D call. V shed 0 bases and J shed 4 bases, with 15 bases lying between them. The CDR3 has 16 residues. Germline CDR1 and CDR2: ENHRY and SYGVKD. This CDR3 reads CAISESTFLGGYGYTF. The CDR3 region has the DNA TGTGCCATCAGTGAGTCGACCTTTCTGGGTGGCTATGGCTACACCTTC.

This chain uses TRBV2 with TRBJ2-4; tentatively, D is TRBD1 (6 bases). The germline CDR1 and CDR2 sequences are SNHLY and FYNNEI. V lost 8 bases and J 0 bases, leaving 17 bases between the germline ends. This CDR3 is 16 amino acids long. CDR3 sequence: CASLMGQGLAKNIQYF. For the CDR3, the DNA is TGTGCCAGCCTAATGGGGCAGGGGCTAGCCAAAAACATTCAGTACTTC.

The CDR3 loop is CASRTGGEGNTEAFF. The DNA for the CDR3 is TGTGCCAGCAGGACAGGGGGCGAAGGGAACACTGAAGCTTTCTTT. The chain is built from TRBV28 and TRBJ1-1, with 10 bases lining up with TRBD1. This CDR3 has 15 amino acids. CDR1 and CDR2 from the germline V gene are MDHEN and SYDVKM. Unmatched junction bases numbered 5, after V lost 6 bases and J lost 1 base.

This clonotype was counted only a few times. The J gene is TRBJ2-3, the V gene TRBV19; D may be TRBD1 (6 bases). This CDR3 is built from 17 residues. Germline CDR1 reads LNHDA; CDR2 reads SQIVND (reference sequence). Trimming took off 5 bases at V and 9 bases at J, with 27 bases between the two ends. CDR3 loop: CASSLKGETTPQGTQYF. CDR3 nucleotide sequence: TGTGCCAGTAGTCTCAAGGGGGAGACGACACCTCAGGGAACGCAGTATTTT. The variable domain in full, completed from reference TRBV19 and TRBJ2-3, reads DGGITQSPKYLFRKEGQNVTLSCEQNLNHDAMYWYRQDPGQGLRLIYYSQIVNDFQKGDIAEGYSVSREKKESFPLTVTSAQKNPTAFYLCASSLKGETTPQGTQYFGPGTRLTVL.

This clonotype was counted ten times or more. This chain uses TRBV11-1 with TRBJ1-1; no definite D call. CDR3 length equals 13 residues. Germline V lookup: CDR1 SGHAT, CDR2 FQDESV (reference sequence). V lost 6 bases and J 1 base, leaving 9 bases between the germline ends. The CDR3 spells CASSPDPNTEAFF. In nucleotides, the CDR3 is TGTGCCAGCAGTCCGGATCCGAACACTGAAGCTTTCTTT. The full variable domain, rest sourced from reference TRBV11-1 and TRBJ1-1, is EAEVAQSPRYKITEKSQAVAFWCDPISGHATLYWYRQILGQGPELLVQFQDESVVDDSQLPKDRFSAERLKGVDSTLKIQPAELGDSAMYLCASSPDPNTEAFFGQGTRLTVV.

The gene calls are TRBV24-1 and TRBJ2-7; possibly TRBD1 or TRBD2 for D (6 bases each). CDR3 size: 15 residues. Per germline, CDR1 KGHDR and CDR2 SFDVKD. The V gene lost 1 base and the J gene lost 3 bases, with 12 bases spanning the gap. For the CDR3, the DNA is TGTGCCACCAGTGATTTCGCTGGAGGGGGCTACGAGCAGTACGTC. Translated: CATSDFAGGGYEQYV.

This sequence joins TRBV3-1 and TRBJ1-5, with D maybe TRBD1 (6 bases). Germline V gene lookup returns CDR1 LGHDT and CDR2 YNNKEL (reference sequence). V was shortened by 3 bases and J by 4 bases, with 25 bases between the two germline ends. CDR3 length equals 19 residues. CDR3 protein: CASSQGVGGRKGPNQPQHF. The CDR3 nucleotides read TGTGCCAGCAGCCAGGGAGTGGGGGGGCGGAAAGGACCTAATCAGCCCCAGCATTTT.

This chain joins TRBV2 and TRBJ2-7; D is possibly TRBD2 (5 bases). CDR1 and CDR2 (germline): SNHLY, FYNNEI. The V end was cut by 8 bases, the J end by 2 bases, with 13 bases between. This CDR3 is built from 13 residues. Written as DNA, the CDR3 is TGTGCCAGCTCATTTGACTATGCCTACGAGCAGTACTTC. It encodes CASSFDYAYEQYF.

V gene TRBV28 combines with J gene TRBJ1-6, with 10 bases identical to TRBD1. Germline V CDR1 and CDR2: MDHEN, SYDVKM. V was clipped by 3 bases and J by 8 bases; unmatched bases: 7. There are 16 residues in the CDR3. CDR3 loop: CASSFIRGTGDSPLHF. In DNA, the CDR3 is TGTGCCAGCAGTTTCATTAGGGGGACAGGGGATTCACCCCTCCACTTT.

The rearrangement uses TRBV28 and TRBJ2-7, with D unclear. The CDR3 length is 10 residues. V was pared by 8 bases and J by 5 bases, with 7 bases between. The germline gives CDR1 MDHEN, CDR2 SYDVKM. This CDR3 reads CASGLHEQYF. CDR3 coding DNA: TGTGCCAGCGGGCTCCACGAGCAGTACTTC.

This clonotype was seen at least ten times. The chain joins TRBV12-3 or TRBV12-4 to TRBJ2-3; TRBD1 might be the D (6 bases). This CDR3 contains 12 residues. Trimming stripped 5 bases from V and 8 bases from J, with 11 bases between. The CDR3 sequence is CASSGTTSTQYF. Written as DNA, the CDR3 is TGTGCCAGCAGTGGGACAACCTCTACGCAGTATTTT.

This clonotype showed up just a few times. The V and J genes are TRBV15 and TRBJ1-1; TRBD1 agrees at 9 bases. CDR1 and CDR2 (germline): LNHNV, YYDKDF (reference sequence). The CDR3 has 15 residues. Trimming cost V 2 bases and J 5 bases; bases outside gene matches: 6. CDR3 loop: CATSRKTGGGTEAFF. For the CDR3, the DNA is TGTGCCACCAGCAGAAAGACAGGGGGTGGGACTGAAGCTTTCTTT.

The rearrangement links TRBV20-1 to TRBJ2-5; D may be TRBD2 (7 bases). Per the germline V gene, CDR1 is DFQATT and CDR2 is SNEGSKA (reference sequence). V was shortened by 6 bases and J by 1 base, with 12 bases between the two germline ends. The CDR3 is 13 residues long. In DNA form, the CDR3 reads TGCAGTGCGTATCGGGGGGCCCAAGAGACCCAGTACTTC. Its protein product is CSAYRGAQETQYF.

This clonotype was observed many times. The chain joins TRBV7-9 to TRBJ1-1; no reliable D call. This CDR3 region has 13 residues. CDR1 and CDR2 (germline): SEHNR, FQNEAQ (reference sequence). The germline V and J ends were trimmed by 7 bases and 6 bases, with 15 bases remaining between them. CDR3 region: CASIPENFPEAFF. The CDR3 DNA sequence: TGTGCCAGCATCCCAGAGAATTTCCCTGAAGCTTTCTTT.

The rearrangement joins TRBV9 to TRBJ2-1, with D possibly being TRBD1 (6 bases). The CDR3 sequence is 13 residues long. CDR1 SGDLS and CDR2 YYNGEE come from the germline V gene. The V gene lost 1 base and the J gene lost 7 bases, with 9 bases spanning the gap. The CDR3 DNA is TGTGCCAGCAGCGTAAGGACAGTTAATGAGCAGTTCTTC. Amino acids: CASSVRTVNEQFF.

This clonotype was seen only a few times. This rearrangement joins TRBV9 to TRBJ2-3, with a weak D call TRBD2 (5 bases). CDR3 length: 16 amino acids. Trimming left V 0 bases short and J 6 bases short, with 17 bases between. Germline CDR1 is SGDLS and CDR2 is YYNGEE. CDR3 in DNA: TGTGCCAGCAGCGTAGTTAGTAACGCGGGCAGTGATACGCAGTATTTT. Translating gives CASSVVSNAGSDTQYF.

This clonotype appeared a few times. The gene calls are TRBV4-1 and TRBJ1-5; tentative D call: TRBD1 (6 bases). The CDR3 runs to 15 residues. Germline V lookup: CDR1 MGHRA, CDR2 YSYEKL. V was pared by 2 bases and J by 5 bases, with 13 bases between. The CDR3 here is CASSQQDRGHQPQHF. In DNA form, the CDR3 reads TGCGCCAGCAGCCAACAGGACAGAGGGCATCAGCCCCAGCATTTT.